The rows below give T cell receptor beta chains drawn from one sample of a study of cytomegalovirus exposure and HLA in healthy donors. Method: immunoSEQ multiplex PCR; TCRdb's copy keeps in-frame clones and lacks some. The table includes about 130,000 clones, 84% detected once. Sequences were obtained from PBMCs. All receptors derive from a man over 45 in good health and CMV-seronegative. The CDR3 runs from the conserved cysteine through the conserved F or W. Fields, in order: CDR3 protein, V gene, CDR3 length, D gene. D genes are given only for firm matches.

CANPTGANQPQHF,TRBV6-1,13,-
CASSAGTVQGNQPQHF,TRBV4-3,16,TRBD1
CASSHRSGTAYEQYF,TRBV4-1,15,TRBD1
CASIVWGRSYGYTF,TRBV5-6,14,-
CASSQPIIVRDRRTNYGYTF,TRBV23-1,20,TRBD1
CASSLTFRNEQFF,TRBV7-3,13,-
CASSPSVGETQYF,TRBV18,13,-
CASSRDRDTNEKLFF,TRBV5-1,15,TRBD1
CASSLATGSGNTIYF,TRBV5-1,15,TRBD1
CASSLTQLRTHNSPLHF,TRBV7-7,17,-
CASSPQGYDGYTF,TRBV5-6,13,-
CASSRGGQNTEAFF,TRBV13,14,-
CASSSSPRRLGTEAFF,TRBV5-1,16,-
CASSYPGGVETQYF,TRBV6-5,14,-
CASSLAPSRQGLGGEQYF,TRBV7-6,18,TRBD1
CASSPDLTGGNEKLFF,TRBV5-1,16,TRBD1
CASSESGIDRGPLHF,TRBV10-2,15,-
CASSPPVGLDEQFF,TRBV7-9,14,-
CASGRGDSGANVLTF,TRBV6-5,15,TRBD2
CASSTGLASYEQYF,TRBV5-4,14,TRBD2
CASGSQGHEQFF,TRBV5-1,12,-
CASSTGLAGANVLTF,TRBV2,15,TRBD2
CASSEALLSEGAKFETQYF,TRBV2,19,TRBD1
CASSLSQGRDPQHF,TRBV27,14,-
CASSLGRGPAFRPRYTF,TRBV5-6,17,TRBD1
CASKRQGYTGELFF,TRBV19,14,TRBD1
CASSVDPGLGNTIYF,TRBV9,15,-
CASSPPPGGADGYTF,TRBV6-1,15,-
CASSFGLADTQYF,TRBV7-3,13,TRBD2
CASRWGGTGGNEQFF,TRBV27,15,TRBD1
CASATGTGITSYTF,TRBV6-1,14,TRBD1
CASSPLAGGRTDTQYF,TRBV7-3,16,TRBD2
CASSQEGDRDTYNSPLHF,TRBV4-1,18,-
CASRRQGAEIDTQYF,TRBV7-6,15,TRBD1
CASSLSEADEQFF,TRBV27,13,-
CASSFLGQGERTQYF,TRBV6-6,15,TRBD1
CASSVALGLAGQETQYF,TRBV5-1,17,TRBD2
CASSPTPGKRLEQYF,TRBV9,15,-
CASSRMGQDRSGYTF,TRBV5-1,15,TRBD1
CASSYSSPDTQYF,TRBV6-5,13,-
CASIPRRDFGNTIYF,TRBV2,15,-
CASSLEGSYTGELFF,TRBV5-5,15,-
CASSRHGAGTDTQYF,TRBV5-5,15,-
CASSPGLAGHNEQFF,TRBV7-3,15,TRBD2
CASSWASSTAFF,TRBV19,12,-
CASSRSSGTAYNSPLHF,TRBV5-1,17,TRBD1
CASSLTGGGPSGANVLTF,TRBV7-3,18,TRBD2
CASSWHLRGRYSGSNQPQHF,TRBV7-4,20,-
CASSLEGQGSGEQYF,TRBV5-1,15,TRBD1